The source of this TCR beta chain is a study of T cells after yellow fever vaccination. Points from the study as a whole: Abundant bulk-derived clonotypes could contaminate FACS-sorted repertoires.

TCRdb recomputed calls from the 5' RACE reads with MiXCR, one row per CDR3 protein. The sample has around 600,000 distinct CDR3 sequences; roughly an eighth are singletons. The V and J ends lost 4 bases and 0 bases respectively, with 10 bases between them. The CDR3 length is 14 residues. CDR1 and CDR2 (germline): SQVTM, ANQGSEA. As for this clonotype: Antigen: not known.

The TCR comes from a man aged 25 to 40 who received the YFV17D yellow fever vaccine. V usage is TRBV29-1 and J usage is TRBJ2-1; D is uncertain. This sample comprised PBMCs, obtained on the day of the yellow fever booster vaccination. CDR3: CSVAKESSYNEQFF. The CDR3 DNA reads TGCAGCGTTGCGAAGGAGAGCTCCTACAATGAGCAGTTCTTC.